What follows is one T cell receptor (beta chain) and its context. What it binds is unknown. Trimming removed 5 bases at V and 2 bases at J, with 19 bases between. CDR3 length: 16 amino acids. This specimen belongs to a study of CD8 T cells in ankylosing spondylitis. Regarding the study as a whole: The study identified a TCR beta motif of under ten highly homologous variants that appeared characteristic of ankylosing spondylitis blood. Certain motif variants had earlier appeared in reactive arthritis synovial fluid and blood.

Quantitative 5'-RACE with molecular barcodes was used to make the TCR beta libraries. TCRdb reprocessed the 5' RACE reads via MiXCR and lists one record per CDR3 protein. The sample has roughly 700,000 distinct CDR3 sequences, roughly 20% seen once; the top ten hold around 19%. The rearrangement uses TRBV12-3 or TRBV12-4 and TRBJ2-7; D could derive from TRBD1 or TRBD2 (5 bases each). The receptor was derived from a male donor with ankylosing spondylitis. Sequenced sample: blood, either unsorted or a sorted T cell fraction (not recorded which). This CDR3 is CASSRRLGGGTYEQYF. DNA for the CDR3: TGTGCCAGCAGTCGACGGCTTGGTGGGGGAACCTACGAGCAGTACTTC.